The 11 T cell receptor beta chains in this list originate from one sample, sequenced in a study of beta chain features in type 1 diabetes. Sequencing targeted expressed TCRB transcripts, as all isolated RNA had been reverse transcribed. Libraries were prepared by immunoSEQ multiplex PCR; TCRdb keeps only in-frame clonotypes and omits some of them. The data contain about 400,000 clones, about 12% of them singletons. Sequencing was performed on naive CD4+ T cells from blood. The receptors originated from a man aged 18 to 29 in good health.

This clone was seen a handful of times. The gene calls are TRBV30 and TRBJ1-1, with 10 nucleotides matching TRBD1. The CDR3 totals 16 residues. The germline V gene has CDR1 GTSNPN and CDR2 SVGIG (reference sequence). V was clipped by 4 bases and J by 3 bases; unmatched bases: 11. CDR3 residues: CAWMGDRGVFDTEAFF. The CDR3 DNA is TGTGCCTGGATGGGGGACAGGGGAGTTTTTGACACTGAAGCTTTCTTT.

The chain has TRBV11-1 and TRBJ1-1; the D gene is possibly TRBD1 (6 bases). The CDR3 covers 12 residues. Deletions cut 2 bases from V and 10 bases from J, with 11 bases between. The germline CDR1 and CDR2 sequences are SGHAT and FQDESV (reference sequence). The CDR3 nucleotides read TGTGCCAGCAGCTTAATGGACAGCGGAGCTTTCTTT. The encoded protein is CASSLMDSGAFF.

This clone showed up just a few times. The rearrangement links TRBV28 to TRBJ2-7; D ambiguous. Between the trimmed V and J ends, which lost 3 bases and 3 bases, there was a span of 18 bases. Germline V lookup: CDR1 MDHEN, CDR2 SYDVKM. This CDR3 comprises 16 residues. The chain's CDR3 is CASSFVTPQRLYEQYF. The CDR3 region has the DNA TGTGCCAGCAGTTTCGTGACCCCCCAGAGACTCTACGAGCAGTACTTC.

This clone was seen a few times. The V gene is TRBV9, the J gene TRBJ1-1; the match to TRBD1 covers 8 bases. Germline values: CDR1 SGDLS, CDR2 YYNGEE. The CDR3 covers 14 residues. Germline trimming cut 3 bases from V and 4 bases from J; bases unmatched to any gene: 5. For the CDR3, the DNA is TGTGCCAGCAGCGAGGGACAGGCCGTCACTGAAGCTTTCTTT. It yields the protein CASSEGQAVTEAFF.

This clone showed up just a few times. This chain joins TRBV30 and TRBJ1-1; no firm D call. Germline CDR1 is GTSNPN and CDR2 is SVGIG (reference sequence). The germline V and J ends were trimmed by 2 bases and 3 bases, with 13 bases remaining between them. This CDR3 region has 14 residues. The CDR3 loop is CAWSRKRGYTEAFF. CDR3 DNA sequence: TGTGCCTGGAGTAGAAAGAGAGGGTACACTGAAGCTTTCTTT.

V gene TRBV4-2 combines with J gene TRBJ2-5; TRBD2 agrees at 14 bases. Germline V CDR1 and CDR2: LGHNA, YNFKEQ. The V segment lost 2 bases and the J segment 5 bases; nucleotides outside the gene matches: 13. The CDR3 spans 19 residues. The CDR3 sequence is CASSQNTRGLAGVGETQYF. Written as DNA, the CDR3 is TGTGCCAGCAGCCAAAACACAAGGGGACTAGCGGGAGTAGGGGAGACCCAGTACTTC.

The chain has TRBV7-2 and TRBJ2-2; no reliable D call. Between the trimmed V and J ends, which lost 3 bases and 1 base, there was a span of 3 bases. The CDR3 sequence is 13 residues long. The germline V gene encodes CDR1 SGHTA and CDR2 FQGNSA. The CDR3 nucleotides read TGTGCCAGCAGCTTCCGGAACACCGGGGAGCTGTTTTTT. This gives the protein CASSFRNTGELFF.

This clone was counted a few times. The V and J genes are TRBV7-3 and TRBJ1-3; the D is unclear. Germline-derived CDR1 and CDR2 are SGHTA and FQGTGA. This CDR3 spans 15 amino acids. The V end was cut by 5 bases, the J end by 0 bases, with 11 bases between. The CDR3 coding sequence is TGTGCCAGCAGCCCTACGGGGAGCTCTGGAAACACCATATATTTT. Translated: CASSPTGSSGNTIYF.

V usage is TRBV10-3 and J usage is TRBJ2-1, with D possibly being TRBD2 (7 bases). Looked up from germline, CDR1 is ENHRY and CDR2 is SYGVKD. This CDR3 region has 15 residues. Trimming removed 3 bases at V and 2 bases at J, with 11 bases between. CDR3 in amino acids: CAISDSGGTYNEQFF. DNA of the CDR3: TGTGCCATCAGTGATTCGGGGGGCACCTACAATGAGCAGTTCTTC.

The J gene is TRBJ1-1, the V gene TRBV30; D remains unclear. V was clipped by 2 bases and J by 3 bases, with 10 bases between them. The germline V gene has CDR1 GTSNPN and CDR2 SVGIG (reference sequence). This CDR3 comprises 13 residues. CDR3 in DNA: TGTGCCTGGAGTAATCAACAGTACACTGAAGCTTTCTTT. It yields the protein CAWSNQQYTEAFF.

This CDR3 is CASSSPYSPFQPQHF. CDR3 in DNA: TGTGCCAGCAGCTCCCCTTATTCCCCTTTCCAGCCCCAGCATTTT. The chain couples TRBV7-3 to TRBJ1-5; D gene ambiguous. This CDR3 has 15 residues. V was trimmed by 4 bases and J by 7 bases, leaving 17 bases between them. Germline CDR1 SGHTA, CDR2 FQGTGA.